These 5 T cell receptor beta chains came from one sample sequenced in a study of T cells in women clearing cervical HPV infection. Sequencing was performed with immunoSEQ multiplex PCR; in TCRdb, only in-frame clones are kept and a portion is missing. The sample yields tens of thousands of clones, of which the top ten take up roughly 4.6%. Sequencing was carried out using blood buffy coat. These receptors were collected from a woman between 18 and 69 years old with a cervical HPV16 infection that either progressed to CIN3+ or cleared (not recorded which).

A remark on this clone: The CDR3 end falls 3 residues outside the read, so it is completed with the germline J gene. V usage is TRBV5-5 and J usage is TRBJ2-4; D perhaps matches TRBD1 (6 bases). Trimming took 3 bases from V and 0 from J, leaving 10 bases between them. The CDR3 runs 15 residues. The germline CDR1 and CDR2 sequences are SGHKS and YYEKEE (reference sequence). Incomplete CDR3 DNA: TGTGCCAGCAGCTCGGCAGGGGCAGCCAAAAACATT. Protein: CASSSAGAAKNI. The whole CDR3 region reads CASSSAGAAKNIQYF.

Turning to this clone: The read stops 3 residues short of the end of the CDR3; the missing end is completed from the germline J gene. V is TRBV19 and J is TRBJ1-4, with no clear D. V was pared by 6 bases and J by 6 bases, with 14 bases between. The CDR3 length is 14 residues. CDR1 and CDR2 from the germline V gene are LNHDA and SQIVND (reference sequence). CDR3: CASRPLAFYEKLFF. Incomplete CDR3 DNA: TGTGCCAGTAGACCCCTAGCGTTCTATGAAAAA.

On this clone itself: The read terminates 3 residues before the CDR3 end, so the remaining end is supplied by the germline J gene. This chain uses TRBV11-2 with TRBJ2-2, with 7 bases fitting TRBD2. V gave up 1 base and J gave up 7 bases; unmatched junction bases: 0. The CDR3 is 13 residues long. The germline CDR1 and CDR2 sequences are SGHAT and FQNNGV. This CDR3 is CASSLGGGGELFF. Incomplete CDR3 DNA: TGTGCCAGCAGCTTAGGCGGGGGCGGGGAG. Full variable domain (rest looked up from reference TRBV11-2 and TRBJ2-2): EAGVAQSPRYKIIEKRQSVAFWCNPISGHATLYWYQQILGQGPKLLIQFQNNGVVDDSQLPKDRFSAERLKGVDSTLKIQPAKLEDSAVYLCASSLGGGGELFFGEGSRLTVL.

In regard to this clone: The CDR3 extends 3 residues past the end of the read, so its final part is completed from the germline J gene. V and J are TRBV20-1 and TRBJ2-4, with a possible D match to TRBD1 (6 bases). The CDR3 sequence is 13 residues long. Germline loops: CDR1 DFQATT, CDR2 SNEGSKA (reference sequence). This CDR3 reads CSAETGLQETQYF. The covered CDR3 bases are TGCAGTGCTGAGACAGGCCTACAAGAGACT.

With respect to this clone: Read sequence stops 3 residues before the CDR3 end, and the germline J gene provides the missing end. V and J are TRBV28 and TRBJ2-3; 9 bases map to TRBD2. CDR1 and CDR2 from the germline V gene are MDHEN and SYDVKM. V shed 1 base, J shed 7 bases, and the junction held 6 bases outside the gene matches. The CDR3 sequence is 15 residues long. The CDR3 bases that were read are TGTGCCAGCAGTTTATATATTAGCGGGGGACATACG. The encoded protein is CASSLYISGGHT. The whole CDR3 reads CASSLYISGGHTQYF.